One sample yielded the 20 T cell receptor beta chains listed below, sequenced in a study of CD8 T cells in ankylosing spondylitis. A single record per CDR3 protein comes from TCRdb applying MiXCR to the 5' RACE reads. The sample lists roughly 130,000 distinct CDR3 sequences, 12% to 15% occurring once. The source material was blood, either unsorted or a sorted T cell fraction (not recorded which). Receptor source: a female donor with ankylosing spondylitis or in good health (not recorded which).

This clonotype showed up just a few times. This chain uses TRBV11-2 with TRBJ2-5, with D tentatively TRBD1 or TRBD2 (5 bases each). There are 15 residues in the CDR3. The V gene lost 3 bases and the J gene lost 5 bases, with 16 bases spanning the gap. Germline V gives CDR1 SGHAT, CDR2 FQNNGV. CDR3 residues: CASSFQGRVIETQYF. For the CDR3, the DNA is TGTGCCAGCAGCTTCCAGGGACGGGTAATTGAGACCCAGTACTTC. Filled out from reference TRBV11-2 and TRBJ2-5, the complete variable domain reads EAGVAQSPRYKIIEKRQSVAFWCNPISGHATLYWYQQILGQGPKLLIQFQNNGVVDDSQLPKDRFSAERLKGVDSTLKIQPAKLEDSAVYLCASSFQGRVIETQYFGPGTRLLVL.

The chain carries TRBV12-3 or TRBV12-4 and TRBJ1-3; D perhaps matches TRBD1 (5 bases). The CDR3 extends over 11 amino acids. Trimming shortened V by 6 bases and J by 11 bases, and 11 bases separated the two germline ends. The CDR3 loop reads CASRALGAIYF. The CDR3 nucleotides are TGTGCCAGCAGGGCCTTGGGGGCCATATATTTT.

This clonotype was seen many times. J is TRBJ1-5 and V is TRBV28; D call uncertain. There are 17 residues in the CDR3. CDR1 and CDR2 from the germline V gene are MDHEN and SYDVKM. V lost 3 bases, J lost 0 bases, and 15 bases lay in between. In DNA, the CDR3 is TGTGCCAGCAGTTTTCGCCCTGGCAGAGATAGCAATCAGCCCCAGCATTTT. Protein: CASSFRPGRDSNQPQHF.

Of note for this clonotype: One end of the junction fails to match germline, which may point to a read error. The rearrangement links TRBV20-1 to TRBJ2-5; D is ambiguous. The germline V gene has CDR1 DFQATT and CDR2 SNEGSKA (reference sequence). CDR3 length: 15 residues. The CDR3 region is CCAPSGAELQETQYF. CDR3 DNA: TGCTGTGCCCCCTCGGGCGCGGAGCTCCAAGAGACCCAGTACTTC.

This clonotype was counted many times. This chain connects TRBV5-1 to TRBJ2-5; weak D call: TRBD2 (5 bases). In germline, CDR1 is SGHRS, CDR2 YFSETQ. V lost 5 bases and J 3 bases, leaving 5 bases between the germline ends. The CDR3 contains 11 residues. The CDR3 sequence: CASRGEETQYF. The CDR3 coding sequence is TGCGCCAGCAGGGGAGAAGAGACCCAGTACTTC.

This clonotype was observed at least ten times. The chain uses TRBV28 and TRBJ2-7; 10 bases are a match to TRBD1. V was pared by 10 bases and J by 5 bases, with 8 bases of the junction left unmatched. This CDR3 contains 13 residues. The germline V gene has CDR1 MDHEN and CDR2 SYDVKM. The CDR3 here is CATNRDRGHEQYF. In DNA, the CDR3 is TGTGCCACTAACCGGGACAGGGGCCACGAGCAGTACTTC.

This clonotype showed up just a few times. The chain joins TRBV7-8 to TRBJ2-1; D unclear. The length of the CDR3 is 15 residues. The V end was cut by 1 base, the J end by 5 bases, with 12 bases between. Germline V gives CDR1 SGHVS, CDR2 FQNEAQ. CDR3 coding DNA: TGTGCCAGCAGCTTAGAAAGTGCCCGTCACAATGAGCAGTTCTTC. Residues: CASSLESARHNEQFF.

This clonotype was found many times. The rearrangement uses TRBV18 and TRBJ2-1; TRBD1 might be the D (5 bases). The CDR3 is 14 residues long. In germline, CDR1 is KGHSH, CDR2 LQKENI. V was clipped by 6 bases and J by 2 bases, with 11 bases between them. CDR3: CASSRAGTYNEQFF. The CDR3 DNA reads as TGTGCCAGCTCCCGGGCAGGGACCTACAATGAGCAGTTCTTC. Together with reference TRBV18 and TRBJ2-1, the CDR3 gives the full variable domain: NAGVMQNPRHLVRRRGQEARLRCSPMKGHSHVYWYRQLPEEGLKFMVYLQKENIIDESGMPKERFSAEFPKEGPSILRIQQVVRGDSAAYFCASSRAGTYNEQFFGPGTRLTVL.

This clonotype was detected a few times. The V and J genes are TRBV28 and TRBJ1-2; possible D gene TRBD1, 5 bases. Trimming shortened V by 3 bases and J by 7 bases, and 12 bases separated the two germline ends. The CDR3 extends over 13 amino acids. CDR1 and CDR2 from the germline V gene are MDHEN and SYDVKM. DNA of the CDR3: TGTGCCAGCAGTTTTCAGGGTCTGGGTGGCTACACCTTC. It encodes CASSFQGLGGYTF.

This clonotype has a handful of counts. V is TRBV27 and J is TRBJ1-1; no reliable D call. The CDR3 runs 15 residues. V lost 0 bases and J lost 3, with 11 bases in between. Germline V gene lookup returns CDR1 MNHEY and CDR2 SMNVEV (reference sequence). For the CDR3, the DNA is TGTGCCAGCAGTTTATCGGCAGGATATGACACTGAAGCTTTCTTT. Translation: CASSLSAGYDTEAFF.

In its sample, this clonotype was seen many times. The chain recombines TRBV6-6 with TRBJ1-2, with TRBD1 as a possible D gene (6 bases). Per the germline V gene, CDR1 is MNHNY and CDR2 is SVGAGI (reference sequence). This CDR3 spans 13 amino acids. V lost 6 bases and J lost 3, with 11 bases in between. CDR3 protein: CASSQQGDYGYTF. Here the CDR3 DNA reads TGTGCCAGCAGCCAACAGGGCGACTATGGCTACACCTTC.

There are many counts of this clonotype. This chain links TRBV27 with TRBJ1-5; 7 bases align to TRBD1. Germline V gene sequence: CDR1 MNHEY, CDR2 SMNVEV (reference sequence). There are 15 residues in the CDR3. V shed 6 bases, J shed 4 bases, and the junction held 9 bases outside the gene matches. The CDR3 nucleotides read TGTGCCAGCAGAAATATCGGGACAGATAATCAGCCCCAGCATTTT. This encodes CASRNIGTDNQPQHF.

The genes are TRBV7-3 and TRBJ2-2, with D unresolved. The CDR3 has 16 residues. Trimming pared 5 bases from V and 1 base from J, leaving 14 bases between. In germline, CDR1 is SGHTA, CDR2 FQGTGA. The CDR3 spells CASSPAWARNTGELFF. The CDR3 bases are TGTGCCAGCAGCCCGGCTTGGGCGAGGAACACCGGGGAGCTGTTTTTT.

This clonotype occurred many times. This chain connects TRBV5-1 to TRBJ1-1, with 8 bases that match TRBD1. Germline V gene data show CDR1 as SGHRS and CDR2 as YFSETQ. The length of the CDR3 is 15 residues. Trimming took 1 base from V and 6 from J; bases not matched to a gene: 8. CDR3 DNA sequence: TGCGCCAGCAGCTTGACTCCGGGACAGGAACCTGAAGCTTTCTTT. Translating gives CASSLTPGQEPEAFF.

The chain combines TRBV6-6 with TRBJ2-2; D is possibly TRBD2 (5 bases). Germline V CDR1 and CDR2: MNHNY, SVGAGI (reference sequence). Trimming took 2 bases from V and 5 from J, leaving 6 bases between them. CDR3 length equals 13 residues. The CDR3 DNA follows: TGTGCCAGCAGTTACGGAGGAACCGGGGAGCTGTTTTTT. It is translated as CASSYGGTGELFF.

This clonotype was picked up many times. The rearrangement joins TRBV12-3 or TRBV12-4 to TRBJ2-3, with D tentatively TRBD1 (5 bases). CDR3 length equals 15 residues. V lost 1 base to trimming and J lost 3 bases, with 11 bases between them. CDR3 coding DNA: TGTGCCAGCAGTTTAGTCACAGGATTAACAGATACGCAGTATTTT. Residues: CASSLVTGLTDTQYF.

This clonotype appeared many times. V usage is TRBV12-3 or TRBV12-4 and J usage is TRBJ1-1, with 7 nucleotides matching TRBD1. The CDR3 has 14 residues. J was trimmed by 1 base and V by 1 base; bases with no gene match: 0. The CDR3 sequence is CASSLEGANTEAFF. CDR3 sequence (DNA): TGTGCCAGCAGTTTAGAGGGGGCGAACACTGAAGCTTTCTTT.

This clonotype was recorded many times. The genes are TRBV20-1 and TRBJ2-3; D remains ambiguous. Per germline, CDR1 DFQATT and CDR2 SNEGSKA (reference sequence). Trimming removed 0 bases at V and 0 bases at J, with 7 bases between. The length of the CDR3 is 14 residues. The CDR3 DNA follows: TGCAGTGCTAGAGATTGGTTAAGCACAGATACGCAGTATTTT. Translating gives CSARDWLSTDTQYF.

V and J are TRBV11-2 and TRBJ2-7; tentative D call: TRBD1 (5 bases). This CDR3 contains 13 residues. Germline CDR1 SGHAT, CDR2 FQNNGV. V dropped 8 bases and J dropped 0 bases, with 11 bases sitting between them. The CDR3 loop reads CASGSTASYEQYF. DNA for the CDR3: TGTGCCAGCGGTTCGACAGCCTCCTACGAGCAGTACTTC.

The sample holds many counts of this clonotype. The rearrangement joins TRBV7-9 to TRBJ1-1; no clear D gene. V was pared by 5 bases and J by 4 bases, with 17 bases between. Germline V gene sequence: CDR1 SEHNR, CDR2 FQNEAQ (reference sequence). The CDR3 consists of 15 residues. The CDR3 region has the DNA TGTGCCAGCAGCCCTAGCTTAAAAGAGGGCACTGAAGCTTTCTTT. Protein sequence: CASSPSLKEGTEAFF.